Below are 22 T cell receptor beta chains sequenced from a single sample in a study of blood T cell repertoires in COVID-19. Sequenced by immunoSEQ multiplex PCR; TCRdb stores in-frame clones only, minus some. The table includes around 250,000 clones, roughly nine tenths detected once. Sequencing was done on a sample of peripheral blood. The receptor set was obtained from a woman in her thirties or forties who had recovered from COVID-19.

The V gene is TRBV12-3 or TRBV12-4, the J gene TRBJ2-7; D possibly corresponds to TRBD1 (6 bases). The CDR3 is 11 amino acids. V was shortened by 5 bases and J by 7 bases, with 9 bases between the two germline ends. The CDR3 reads CASSTGQEQYV. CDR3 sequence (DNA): TGTGCCAGCAGTACTGGACAGGAGCAGTACGTC.

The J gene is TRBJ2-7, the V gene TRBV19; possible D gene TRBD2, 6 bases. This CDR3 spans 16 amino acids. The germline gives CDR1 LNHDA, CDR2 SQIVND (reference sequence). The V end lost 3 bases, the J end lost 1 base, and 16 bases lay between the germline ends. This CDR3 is CASSIRTWGGSYEQYF. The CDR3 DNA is TGTGCCAGTAGTATTAGGACATGGGGAGGTTCCTACGAGCAGTACTTC.

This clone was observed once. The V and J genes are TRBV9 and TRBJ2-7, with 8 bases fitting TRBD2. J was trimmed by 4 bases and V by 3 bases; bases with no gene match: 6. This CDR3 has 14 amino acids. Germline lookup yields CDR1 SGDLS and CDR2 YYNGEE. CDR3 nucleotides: TGTGCCAGCAGCGCGCATAGCGGGGCGTACGAGCAGTACTTC. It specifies CASSAHSGAYEQYF.

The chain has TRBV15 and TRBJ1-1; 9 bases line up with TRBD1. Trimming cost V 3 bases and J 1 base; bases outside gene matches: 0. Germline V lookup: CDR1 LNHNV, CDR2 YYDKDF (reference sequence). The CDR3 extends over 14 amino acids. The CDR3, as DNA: TGTGCCACCAGCAGGGGACAGGGGAACACTGAAGCTTTCTTT. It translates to CATSRGQGNTEAFF.

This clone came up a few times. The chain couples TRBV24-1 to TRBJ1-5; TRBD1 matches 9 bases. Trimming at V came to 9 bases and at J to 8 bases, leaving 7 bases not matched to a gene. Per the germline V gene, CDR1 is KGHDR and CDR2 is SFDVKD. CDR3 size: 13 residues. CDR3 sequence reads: CATQGQGREPQHF. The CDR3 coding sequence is TGTGCCACCCAAGGACAGGGGAGGGAGCCCCAGCATTTT.

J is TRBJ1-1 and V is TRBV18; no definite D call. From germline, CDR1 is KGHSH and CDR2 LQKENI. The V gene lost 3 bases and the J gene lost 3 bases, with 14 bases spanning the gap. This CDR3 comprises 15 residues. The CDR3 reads CASSPRVRPDTEAFF. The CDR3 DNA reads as TGTGCCAGCTCACCCCGCGTCAGGCCGGACACTGAAGCTTTCTTT.

The CDR3 DNA is TGTGCCAGGACCATTCAGGGGGTCGGAGGCTACACCTTC. It encodes CARTIQGVGGYTF. The V gene is TRBV5-7, the J gene TRBJ1-2; 7 nucleotides line up with TRBD1. TRBV5-7 is an ORF, and what it does is uncertain. The CDR3 contains 13 residues. The V segment lost 8 bases and the J segment 8 bases; nucleotides outside the gene matches: 12.

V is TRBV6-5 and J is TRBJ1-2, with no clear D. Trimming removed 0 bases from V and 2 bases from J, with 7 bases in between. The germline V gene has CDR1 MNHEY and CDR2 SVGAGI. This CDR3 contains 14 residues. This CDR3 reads CASSYSGRNYGYTF. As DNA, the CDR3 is TGTGCCAGCAGTTACTCGGGGAGAAACTATGGCTACACCTTC.

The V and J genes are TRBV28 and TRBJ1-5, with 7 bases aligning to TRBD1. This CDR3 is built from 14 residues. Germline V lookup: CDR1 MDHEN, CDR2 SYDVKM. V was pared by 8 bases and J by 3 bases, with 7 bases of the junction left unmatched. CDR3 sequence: CASAGTATNQPQHF. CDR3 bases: TGTGCCAGCGCCGGGACAGCGACCAATCAGCCCCAGCATTTT.

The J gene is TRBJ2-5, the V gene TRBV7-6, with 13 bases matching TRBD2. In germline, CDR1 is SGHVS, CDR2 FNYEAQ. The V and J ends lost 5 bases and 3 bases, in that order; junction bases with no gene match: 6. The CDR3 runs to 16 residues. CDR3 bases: TGTGCCAGCAGCAAAAGGACTAGCGGGGGTAAAGAGACCCAGTACTTC. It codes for CASSKRTSGGKETQYF. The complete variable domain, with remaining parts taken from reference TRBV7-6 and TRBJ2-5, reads GAGVSQSPRYKVTKRGQDVALRCDPISGHVSLYWYRQALGQGPEFLTYFNYEAQQDKSGLPNDRFSAERPEGSISTLTIQRTEQRDSAMYRCASSKRTSGGKETQYFGPGTRLLVL.

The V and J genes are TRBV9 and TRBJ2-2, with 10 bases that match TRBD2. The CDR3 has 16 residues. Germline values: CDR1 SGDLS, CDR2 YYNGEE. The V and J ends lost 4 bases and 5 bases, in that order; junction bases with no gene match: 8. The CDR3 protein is CASSPRSSGGTGELFF. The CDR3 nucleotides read TGTGCCAGCAGCCCTCGTAGTAGCGGGGGGACCGGGGAGCTGTTTTTT. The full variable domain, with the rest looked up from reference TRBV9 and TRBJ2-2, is DSGVTQTPKHLITATGQRVTLRCSPRSGDLSVYWYQQSLDQGLQFLIQYYNGEERAKGNILERFSAQQFPDLHSELNLSSLELGDSALYFCASSPRSSGGTGELFFGEGSRLTVL.

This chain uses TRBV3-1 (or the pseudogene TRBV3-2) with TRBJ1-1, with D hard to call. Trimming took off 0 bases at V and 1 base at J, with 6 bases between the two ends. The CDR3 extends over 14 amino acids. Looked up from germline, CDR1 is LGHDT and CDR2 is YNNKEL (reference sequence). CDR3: CASSQEYPNTEAFF. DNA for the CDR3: TGTGCCAGCAGCCAAGAATATCCGAACACTGAAGCTTTCTTT.

CDR3 DNA: TGTGCCGGCCTTCGTGAAATATGGAGCGGGGAGCTGTTTTTT. Its translation: CAGLREIWSGELFF. The chain is built from TRBV7-9 and TRBJ2-2; no firm D call. Trimming removed 11 bases from V and 7 bases from J, with 20 bases in between. The CDR3 extends over 14 amino acids. The germline V gene has CDR1 SEHNR and CDR2 FQNEAQ (reference sequence).

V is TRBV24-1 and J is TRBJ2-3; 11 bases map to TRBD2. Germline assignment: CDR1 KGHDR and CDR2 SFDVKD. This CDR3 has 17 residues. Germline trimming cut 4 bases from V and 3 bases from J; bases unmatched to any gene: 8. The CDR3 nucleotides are TGTGCCACCAGTGAGCCCGCCGGGACTAGCGGAACAGATACGCAGTATTTT. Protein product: CATSEPAGTSGTDTQYF.

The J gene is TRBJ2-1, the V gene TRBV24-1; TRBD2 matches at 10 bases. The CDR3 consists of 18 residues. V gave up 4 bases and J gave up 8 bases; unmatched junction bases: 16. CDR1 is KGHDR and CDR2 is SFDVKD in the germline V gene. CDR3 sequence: CATSDPSIEREGPDEQFF. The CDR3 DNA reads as TGTGCCACCAGTGACCCCTCGATTGAGCGGGAGGGCCCGGATGAGCAGTTCTTC.

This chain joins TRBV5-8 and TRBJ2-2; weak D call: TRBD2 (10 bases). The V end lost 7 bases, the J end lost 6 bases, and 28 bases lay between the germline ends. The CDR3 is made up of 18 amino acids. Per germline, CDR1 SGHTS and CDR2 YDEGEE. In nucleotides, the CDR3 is TGTGCCAGCCCCCCGGGGACAGGGCTAGCGGGAGACCCCGGGGAGCTGTTTTTT. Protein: CASPPGTGLAGDPGELFF.

CDR3 DNA sequence: TGTGCCAGTAGTAACACAGGCACAGATACGCAGTATTTT. This translates into CASSNTGTDTQYF. The V and J genes are TRBV19 and TRBJ2-3, with unresolved D. Germline assignment: CDR1 LNHDA and CDR2 SQIVND (reference sequence). This CDR3 region has 13 residues. The V and J ends lost 4 bases and 1 base respectively, with 6 bases between them.

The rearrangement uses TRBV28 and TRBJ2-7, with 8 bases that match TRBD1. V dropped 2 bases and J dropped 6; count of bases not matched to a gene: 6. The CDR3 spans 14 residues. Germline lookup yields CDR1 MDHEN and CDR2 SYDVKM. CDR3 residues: CASSLQGALGEQYF. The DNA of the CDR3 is TGTGCCAGCAGTTTACAGGGGGCCCTAGGCGAGCAGTACTTC. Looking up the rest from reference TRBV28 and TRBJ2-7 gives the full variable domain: DVKVTQSSRYLVKRTGEKVFLECVQDMDHENMFWYRQDPGLGLRLIYFSYDVKMKEKGDIPEGYSVSREKKERFSLILESASTNQTSMYLCASSLQGALGEQYFGPGTRLTVT.

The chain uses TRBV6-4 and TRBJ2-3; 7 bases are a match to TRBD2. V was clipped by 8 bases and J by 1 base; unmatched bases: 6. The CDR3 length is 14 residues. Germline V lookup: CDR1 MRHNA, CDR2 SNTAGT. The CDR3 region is CASSEGGGTDTQYF. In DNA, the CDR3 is TGTGCCAGCTCCGAGGGAGGGGGCACAGATACGCAGTATTTT.

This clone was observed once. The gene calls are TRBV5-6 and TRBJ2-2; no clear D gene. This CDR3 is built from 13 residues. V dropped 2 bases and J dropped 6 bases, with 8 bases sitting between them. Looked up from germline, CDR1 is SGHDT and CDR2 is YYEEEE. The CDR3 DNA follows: TGTGCCAGCAGCTTAGGCGGCCCCGGGGAGCTGTTTTTT. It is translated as CASSLGGPGELFF.

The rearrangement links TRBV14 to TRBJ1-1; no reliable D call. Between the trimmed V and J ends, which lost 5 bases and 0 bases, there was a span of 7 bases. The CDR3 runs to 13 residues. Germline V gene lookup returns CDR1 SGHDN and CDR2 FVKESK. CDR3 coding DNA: TGTGCCAGCAGCACGAGCATGAACACTGAAGCTTTCTTT. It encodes CASSTSMNTEAFF.

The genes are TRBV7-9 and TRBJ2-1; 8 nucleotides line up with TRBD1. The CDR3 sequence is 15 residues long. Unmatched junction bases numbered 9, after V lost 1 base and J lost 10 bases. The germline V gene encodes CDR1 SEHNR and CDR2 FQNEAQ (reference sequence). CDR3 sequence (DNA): TGTGCCAGCAGCTTAGTACCCGACAGGGGCGGCGAGCAGTTCTTC. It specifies CASSLVPDRGGEQFF.